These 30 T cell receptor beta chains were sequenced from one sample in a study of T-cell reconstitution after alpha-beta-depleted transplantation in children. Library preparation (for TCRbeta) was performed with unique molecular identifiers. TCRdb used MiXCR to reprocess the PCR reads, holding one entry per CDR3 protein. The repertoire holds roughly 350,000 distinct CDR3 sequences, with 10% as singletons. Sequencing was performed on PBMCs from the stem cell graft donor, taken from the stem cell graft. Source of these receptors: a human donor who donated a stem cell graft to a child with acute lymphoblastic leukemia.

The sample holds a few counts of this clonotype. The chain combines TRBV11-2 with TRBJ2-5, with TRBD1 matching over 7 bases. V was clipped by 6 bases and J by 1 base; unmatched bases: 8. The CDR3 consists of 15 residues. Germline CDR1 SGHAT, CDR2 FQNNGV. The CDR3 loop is CASSRGTVSQETQYF. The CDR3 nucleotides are TGTGCCAGCAGTCGTGGGACAGTCTCCCAAGAGACCCAGTACTTC.

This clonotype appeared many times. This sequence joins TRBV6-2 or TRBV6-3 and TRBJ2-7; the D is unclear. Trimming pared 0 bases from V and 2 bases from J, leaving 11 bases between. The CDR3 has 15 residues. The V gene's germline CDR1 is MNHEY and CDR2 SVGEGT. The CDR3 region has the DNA TGTGCCAGCAGTTACTCTCGGACCGGCACCTACGAGCAGTACTTC. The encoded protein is CASSYSRTGTYEQYF.

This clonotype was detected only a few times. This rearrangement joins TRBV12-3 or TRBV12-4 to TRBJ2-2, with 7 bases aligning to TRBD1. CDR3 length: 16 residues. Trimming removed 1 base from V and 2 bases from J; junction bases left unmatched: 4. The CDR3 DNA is TGTGCCAGCAGTTTAGAATCAGGGGGTAACACCGGGGAGCTGTTTTTT. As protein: CASSLESGGNTGELFF.

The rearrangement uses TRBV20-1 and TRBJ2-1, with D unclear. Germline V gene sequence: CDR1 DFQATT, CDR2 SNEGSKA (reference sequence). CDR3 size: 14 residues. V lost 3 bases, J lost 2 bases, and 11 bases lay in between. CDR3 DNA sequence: TGCAGTGCTAGTGGCGGTACCGCCTACAATGAGCAGTTCTTC. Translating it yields CSASGGTAYNEQFF.

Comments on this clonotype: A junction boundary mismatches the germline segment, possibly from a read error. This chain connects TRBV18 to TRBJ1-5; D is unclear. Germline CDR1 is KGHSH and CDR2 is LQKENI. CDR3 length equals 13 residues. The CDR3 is CASSPAYYQPHHF. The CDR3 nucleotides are TGTGCCAGCTCACCGGCATATTATCAGCCCCATCATTTT.

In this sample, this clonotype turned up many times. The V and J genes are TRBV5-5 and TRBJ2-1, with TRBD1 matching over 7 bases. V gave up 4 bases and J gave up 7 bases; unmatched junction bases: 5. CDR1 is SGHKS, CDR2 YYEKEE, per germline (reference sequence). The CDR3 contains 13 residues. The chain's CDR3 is CASSPSTGNEQFF. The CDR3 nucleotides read TGTGCCAGCAGCCCCTCGACAGGGAATGAGCAGTTCTTC.

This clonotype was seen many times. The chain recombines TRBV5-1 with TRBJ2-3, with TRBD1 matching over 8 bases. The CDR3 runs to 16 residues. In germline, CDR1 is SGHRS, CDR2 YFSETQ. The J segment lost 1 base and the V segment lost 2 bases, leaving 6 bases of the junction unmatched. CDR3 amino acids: CASSFPTGAGTDTQYF. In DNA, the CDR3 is TGCGCCAGCAGCTTCCCGACAGGGGCGGGCACAGATACGCAGTATTTT.

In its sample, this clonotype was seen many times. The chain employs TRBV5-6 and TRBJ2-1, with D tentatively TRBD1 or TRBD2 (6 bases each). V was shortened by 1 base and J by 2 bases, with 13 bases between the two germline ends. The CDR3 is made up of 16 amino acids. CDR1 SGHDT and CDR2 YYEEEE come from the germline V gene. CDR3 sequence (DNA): TGTGCCAGCAGCTTGCACAGGGAGGTCCCCTACAATGAGCAGTTCTTC. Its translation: CASSLHREVPYNEQFF.

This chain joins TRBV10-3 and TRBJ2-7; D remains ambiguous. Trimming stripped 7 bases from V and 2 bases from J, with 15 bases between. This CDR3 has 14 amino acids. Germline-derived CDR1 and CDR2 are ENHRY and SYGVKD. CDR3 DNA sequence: TGTGCCATCAAGGACCCCGCCTTGGCCTACGAGCAGTACTTC. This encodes CAIKDPALAYEQYF.

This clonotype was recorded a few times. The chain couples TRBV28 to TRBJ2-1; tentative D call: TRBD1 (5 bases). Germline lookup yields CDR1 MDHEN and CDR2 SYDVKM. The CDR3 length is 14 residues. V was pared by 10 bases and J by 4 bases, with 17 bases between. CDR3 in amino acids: CATQFRDSYNEQFF. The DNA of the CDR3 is TGTGCCACCCAATTCCGAGACAGTTACAATGAGCAGTTCTTC.

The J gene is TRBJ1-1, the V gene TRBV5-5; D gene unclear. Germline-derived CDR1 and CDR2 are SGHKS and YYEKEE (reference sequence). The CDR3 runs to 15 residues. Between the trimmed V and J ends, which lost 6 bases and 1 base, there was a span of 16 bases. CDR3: CASTRRELTNTEAFF. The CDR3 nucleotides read TGTGCCAGCACCCGGCGGGAGTTAACGAACACTGAAGCTTTCTTT.

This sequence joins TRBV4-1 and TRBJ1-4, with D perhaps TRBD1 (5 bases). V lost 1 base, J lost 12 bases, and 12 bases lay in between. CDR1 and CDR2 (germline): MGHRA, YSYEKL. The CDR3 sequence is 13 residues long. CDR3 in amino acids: CASSQGQKGQLFF. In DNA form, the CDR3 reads TGCGCCAGCAGCCAAGGGCAGAAGGGACAACTGTTTTTT.

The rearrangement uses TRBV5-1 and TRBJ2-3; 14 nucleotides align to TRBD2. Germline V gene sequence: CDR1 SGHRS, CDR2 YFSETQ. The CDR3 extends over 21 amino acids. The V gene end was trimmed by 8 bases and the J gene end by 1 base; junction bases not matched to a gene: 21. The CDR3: CASSVGDRLAGGTMGTDTQYF. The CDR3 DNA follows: TGCGCCAGTTCGGTTGGCGATCGACTAGCGGGAGGGACGATGGGCACAGATACGCAGTATTTT.

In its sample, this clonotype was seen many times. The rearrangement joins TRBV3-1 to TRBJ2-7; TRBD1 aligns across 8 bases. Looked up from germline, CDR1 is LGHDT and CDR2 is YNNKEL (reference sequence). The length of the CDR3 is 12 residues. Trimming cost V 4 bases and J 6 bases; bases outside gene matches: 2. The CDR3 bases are TGTGCCAGCAGCCCCACAGGGGGCGAGCAGTACTTC. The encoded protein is CASSPTGGEQYF.

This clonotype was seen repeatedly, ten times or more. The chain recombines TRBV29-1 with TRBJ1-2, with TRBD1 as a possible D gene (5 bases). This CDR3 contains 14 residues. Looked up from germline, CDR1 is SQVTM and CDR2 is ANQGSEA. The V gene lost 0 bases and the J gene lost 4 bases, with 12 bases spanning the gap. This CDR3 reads CSVEDPKGPYGYTF. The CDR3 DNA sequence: TGCAGCGTTGAAGATCCTAAGGGGCCCTATGGCTACACCTTC.

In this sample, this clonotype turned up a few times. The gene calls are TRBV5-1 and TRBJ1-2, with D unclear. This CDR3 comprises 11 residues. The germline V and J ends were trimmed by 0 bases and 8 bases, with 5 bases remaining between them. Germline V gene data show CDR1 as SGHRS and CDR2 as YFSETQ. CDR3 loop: CASSLGNGYTF. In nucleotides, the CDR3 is TGCGCCAGCAGCTTGGGAAACGGCTACACCTTC.

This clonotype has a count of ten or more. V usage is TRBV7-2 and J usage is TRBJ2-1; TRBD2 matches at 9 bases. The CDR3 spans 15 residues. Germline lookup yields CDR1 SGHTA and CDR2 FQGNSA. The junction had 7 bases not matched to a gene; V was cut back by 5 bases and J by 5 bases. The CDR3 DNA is TGTGCCAGCAGCAATAGCGGGAGTATCAACAATGAGCAGTTCTTC. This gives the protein CASSNSGSINNEQFF.

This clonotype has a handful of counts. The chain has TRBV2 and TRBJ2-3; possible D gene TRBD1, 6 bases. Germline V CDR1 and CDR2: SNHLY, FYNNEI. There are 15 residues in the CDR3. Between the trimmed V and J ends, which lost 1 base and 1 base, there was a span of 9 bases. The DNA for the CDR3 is TGTGCCAGCAGTGAAGGGAACAGGGGCACAGATACGCAGTATTTT. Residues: CASSEGNRGTDTQYF.

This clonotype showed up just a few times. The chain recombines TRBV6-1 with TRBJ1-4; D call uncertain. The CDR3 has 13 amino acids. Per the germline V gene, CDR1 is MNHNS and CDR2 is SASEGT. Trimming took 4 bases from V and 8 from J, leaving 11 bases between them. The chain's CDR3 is CASSGEGVEKLFF. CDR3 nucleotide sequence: TGTGCCAGCAGTGGAGAGGGAGTAGAAAAACTGTTTTTT.

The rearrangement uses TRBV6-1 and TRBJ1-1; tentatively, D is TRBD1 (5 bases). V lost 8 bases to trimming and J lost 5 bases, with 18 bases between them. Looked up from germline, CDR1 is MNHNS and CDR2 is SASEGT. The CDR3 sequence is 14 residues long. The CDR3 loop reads CASGALGAGTEAFF. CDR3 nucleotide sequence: TGTGCCAGCGGGGCTCTAGGGGCAGGAACTGAAGCTTTCTTT.

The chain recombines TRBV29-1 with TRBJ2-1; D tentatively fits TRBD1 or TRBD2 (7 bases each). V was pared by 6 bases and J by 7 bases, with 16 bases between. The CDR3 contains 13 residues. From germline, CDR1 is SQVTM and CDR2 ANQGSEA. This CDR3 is CSVARQGGNEQFF. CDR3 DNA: TGCAGCGTGGCCAGACAGGGAGGGAATGAGCAGTTCTTC.

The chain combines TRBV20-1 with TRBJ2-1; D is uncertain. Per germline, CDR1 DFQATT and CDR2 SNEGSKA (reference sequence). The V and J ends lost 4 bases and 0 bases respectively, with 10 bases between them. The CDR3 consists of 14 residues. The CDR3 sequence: CSATLVNSYNEQFF. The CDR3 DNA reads TGCAGTGCTACCCTAGTAAACTCCTACAATGAGCAGTTCTTC.

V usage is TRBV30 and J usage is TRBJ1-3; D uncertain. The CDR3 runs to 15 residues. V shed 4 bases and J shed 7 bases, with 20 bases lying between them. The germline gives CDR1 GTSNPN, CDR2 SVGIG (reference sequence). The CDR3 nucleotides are TGTGCCTGGAAGACGGACGGGCCCCAAGCTAACACCATATATTTT. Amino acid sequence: CAWKTDGPQANTIYF.

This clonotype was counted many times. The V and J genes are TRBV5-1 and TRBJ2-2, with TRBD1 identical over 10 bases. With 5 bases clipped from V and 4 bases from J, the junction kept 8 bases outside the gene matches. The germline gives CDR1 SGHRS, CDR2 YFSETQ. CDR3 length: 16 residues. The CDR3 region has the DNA TGCGCCAGCAGTCCTCCAAGGACAGGGGGCACCGGGGAGCTGTTTTTT. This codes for CASSPPRTGGTGELFF.

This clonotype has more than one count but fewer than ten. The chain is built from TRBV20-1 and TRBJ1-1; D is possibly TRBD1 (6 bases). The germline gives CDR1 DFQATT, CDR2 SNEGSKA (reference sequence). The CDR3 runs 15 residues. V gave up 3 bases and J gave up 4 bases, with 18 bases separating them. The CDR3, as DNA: TGCAGTGCTAGGGTCAGGGGTAGGGGCAGCACTGAAGCTTTCTTT. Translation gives CSARVRGRGSTEAFF.

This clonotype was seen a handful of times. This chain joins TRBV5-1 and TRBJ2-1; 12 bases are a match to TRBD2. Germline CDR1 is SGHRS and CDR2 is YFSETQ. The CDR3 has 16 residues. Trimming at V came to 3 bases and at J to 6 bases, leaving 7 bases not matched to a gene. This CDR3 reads CASSYPTSGSSNEQFF. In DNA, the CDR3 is TGCGCCAGCAGCTACCCGACTAGCGGGAGTAGCAATGAGCAGTTCTTC.

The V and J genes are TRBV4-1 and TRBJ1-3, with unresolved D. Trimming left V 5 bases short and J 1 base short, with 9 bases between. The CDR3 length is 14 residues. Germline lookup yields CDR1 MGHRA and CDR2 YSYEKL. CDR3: CASSDIISGNTIYF. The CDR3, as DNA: TGCGCCAGCAGCGATATTATTTCTGGAAACACCATATATTTT.

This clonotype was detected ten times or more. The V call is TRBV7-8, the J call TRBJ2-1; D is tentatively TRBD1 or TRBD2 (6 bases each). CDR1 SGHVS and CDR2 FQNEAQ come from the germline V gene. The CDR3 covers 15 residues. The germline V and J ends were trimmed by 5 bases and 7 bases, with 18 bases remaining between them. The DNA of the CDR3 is TGTGCCAGCAGCCCCCTTGCGTCGGGGGCGAATGAGCAGTTCTTC. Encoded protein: CASSPLASGANEQFF.

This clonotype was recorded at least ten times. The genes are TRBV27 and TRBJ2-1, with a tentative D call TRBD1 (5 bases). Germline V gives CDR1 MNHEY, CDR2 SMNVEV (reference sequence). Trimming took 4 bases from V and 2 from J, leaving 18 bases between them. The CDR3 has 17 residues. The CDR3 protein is CASSSATVYGPYNEQFF. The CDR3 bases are TGTGCCAGCAGTTCCGCGACAGTGTATGGGCCCTACAATGAGCAGTTCTTC.

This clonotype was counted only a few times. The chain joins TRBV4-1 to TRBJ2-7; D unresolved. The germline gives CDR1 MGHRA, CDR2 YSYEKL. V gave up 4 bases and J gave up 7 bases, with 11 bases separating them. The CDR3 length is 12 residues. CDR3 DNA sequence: TGCGCCAGCAGCCTACTATTCGGGGAGCAGTACTTC. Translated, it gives CASSLLFGEQYF.